A selection of T cell receptor beta chains follows, all from one sample in a study of shared clonotypes between healthy human individuals. Using immunoSEQ multiplex PCR, the repertoire was profiled, and TCRdb retains in-frame clones only, with some absent. Here the sample spans about 490,000 clones, around 78% being singletons. Specimen: PBMCs. All receptors derive from a woman aged 40 to 50 in good health. Some clones in this sample may be carry-over from other donors' samples. Each CDR3 is given with its conserved first and last residue. Each record gives: clone size, V gene, CDR3 protein. Clone size, where shown, is once, few, many, or a class for clones that have expanded.

once,TRBV19,CASSGGSGQPQHF
.,TRBV28,CASSFRGGSSEQFF
.,TRBV15,CATSTGNRGEAFF
.,TRBV7-2,CASSFSDRNEQFF
.,TRBV25-1,CASSETSGSVNEQFF
.,TRBV7-9,CASSLVHRGRDTGELFF
few,TRBV7-2,CASSLRVIGAGGRGYTF
.,TRBV6-5,CASSSGPPRYEQYF
.,TRBV5-1,CASHPRPGNTIYF
.,TRBV7-9,CASSFRGHNEQFF
.,TRBV7-6,CASSLSGASRDGTTHYEQYF
.,TRBV19,CASSIAGRSHNEQFF
.,TRBV30,CAWKLAGGYEQYF
.,TRBV7-8,CASSIQGASRYEQYF
.,TRBV14,CASSQVRLASRYNEQFF
.,TRBV9,CASSPGQGLYGYTF